This T cell receptor beta chain originates from a study of regulatory T cells in long-lasting Graves disease. Overall study results and limits: The study found TRBV28, TRBJ1-2 and TRBJ2-5 favored in persistent disease. Less diverse TCR repertoires were seen in persistent Graves' patients than in newly diagnosed ones.

Time point specified: newly diagnosed GD, antithyroid drugs for less than 3 months. The TCR library was made from RNA that had been extracted from PBMCs in TRIzol. The junction had 19 bases not matched to a gene; V was cut back by 2 bases and J by 3 bases. CDR1 and CDR2 (germline): LGHDT, YNNKEL (reference sequence). The CDR3 totals 19 residues. This clonotype was counted between two and nine times. No antigen is known for it. Building the TCR beta libraries relied on iRepertoire HTBI primers, and CDR3 regions underwent Arm-PCR. TCRdb independently ran MiXCR on the multiplex PCR reads; one entry per CDR3 protein. The sample shows a few hundred thousand distinct CDR3 sequences, about 10% of them seen only once. The data also belong to a second study, concerning T cells in Graves' hyperthyroidism and ophthalmopathy. This second report adds: HTBI primers were employed in a first-round RT-PCR of the TCR CDR3. Blood also held most thyroid clonotypes expanded beyond 0.001.

The sample consisted of peripheral blood mononuclear cells (PBMCs), taken at new diagnosis, from a patient treated with antithyroid drugs. This clonotype originated in a woman aged 18-29 years with Graves disease. The chain recombines TRBV3-1 with TRBJ2-7, with TRBD2 matching over 7 bases. For the CDR3, the DNA is TGTGCCAGCAGCCAAAGGTATGGCCCTCCAGCGGGGCCGGGCTACGAGCAGTACTTC. The encoded protein is CASSQRYGPPAGPGYEQYF.